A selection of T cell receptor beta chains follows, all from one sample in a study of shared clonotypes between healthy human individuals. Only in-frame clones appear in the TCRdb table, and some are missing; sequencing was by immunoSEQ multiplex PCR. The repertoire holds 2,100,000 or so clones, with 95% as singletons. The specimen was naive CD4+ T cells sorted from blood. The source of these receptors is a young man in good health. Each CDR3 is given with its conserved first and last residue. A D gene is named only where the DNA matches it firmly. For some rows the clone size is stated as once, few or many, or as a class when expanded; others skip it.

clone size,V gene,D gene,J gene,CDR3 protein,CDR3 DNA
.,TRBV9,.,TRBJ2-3,CASSVAQSVTDTQYF,TGTGCCAGCAGCGTAGCTCAGTCGGTCACAGATACGCAGTATTTT
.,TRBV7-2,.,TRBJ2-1,CASSLVTEQFF,TGTGCCAGCAGCTTAGTCACGGAGCAGTTCTTC
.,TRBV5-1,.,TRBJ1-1,CASTLEGGNTEAFF,TGCGCCAGCACCCTGGAAGGGGGAAACACTGAAGCTTTCTTT
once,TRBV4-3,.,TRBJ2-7,CASSQEFGDFSYEQYF,TGCGCCAGCAGCCAAGAGTTTGGGGACTTTTCCTACGAGCAGTACTTC
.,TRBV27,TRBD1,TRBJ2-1,CASSLGTGGYNEQFF,TGTGCCAGCAGCTTGGGGACAGGGGGATACAATGAGCAGTTCTTC
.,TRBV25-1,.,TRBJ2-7,CASSDYGQGGGRQYF,TGTGCCAGCAGTGACTACGGACAGGGCGGCGGGAGGCAGTACTTC
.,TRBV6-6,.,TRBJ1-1,CASSYSIGLNTEAFF,TGTGCCAGCAGTTACTCGATCGGTTTGAACACTGAAGCTTTCTTT
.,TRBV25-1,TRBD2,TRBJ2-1,CASSITGLLNEQFF,TGTGCCAGCAGTATCACGGGACTACTCAATGAGCAGTTCTTC
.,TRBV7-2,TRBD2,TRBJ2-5,CASSSIAGEETQYF,TGTGCCAGCAGCTCGATAGCGGGGGAAGAGACCCAGTACTTC
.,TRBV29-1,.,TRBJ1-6,CSVGSYNSPLHF,TGCAGCGTTGGCAGTTATAATTCACCCCTCCACTTT
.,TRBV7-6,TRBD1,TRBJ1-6,CASSPQTGGGPLHF,TGTGCCAGCAGCCCTCAGACAGGGGGAGGACCCCTCCACTTT
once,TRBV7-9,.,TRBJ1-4,CASSLGGQRNEKLFF,TGTGCCAGCAGCTTAGGGGGACAACGGAATGAAAAACTGTTTTTT
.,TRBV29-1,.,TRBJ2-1,CSVDNNRVADNEQFF,TGCAGCGTTGATAATAACAGGGTGGCGGACAATGAGCAGTTCTTC
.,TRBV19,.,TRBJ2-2,CASSIRTANTGELFF,TGTGCCAGTAGTATCAGGACGGCGAACACCGGGGAGCTGTTTTTT
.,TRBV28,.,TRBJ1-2,CASISGGVGYTF,TGTGCCAGCATCTCGGGGGGAGTTGGCTACACCTTC
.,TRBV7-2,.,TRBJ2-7,CASSLGARGPSSYEQYF,TGTGCCAGCAGCTTAGGCGCGCGGGGGCCAAGCTCCTACGAGCAGTACTTC
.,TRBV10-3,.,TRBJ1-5,CALGRDNNQPQHF,TGTGCCTTAGGGCGGGACAACAATCAGCCCCAGCATTTT
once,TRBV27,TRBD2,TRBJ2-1,CAREGYQPGLAGYNEQFF,TGTGCCAGGGAGGGCTACCAACCGGGACTAGCGGGGTACAATGAGCAGTTCTTC
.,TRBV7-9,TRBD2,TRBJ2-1,CASASGRSDNEQFF,TGTGCCAGCGCTAGCGGGAGATCGGACAATGAGCAGTTCTTC
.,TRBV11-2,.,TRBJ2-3,CASWDSGSIGDTQYF,TGTGCCAGCTGGGACAGCGGGAGTATAGGGGATACGCAGTATTTT
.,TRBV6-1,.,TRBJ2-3,CASRGGSDTQYF,TGTGCCAGCAGAGGAGGATCGGATACGCAGTATTTT
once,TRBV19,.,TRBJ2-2,CASSNMFRAPTGELFF,TGTGCCAGTAGTAACATGTTCCGGGCTCCCACCGGGGAGCTGTTTTTT
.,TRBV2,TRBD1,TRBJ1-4,CASLRTGANEKLFF,TGTGCCAGCTTACGGACAGGGGCTAATGAAAAACTGTTTTTT
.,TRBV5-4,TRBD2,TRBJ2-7,CASSLGTGTSVSYEQYF,TGTGCCAGCAGCTTGGGTACCGGGACTAGCGTTTCCTACGAGCAGTACTTC
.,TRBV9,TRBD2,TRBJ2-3,CASSVGSLLAGGISDTQYF,TGTGCCAGCAGCGTAGGTTCCCTCCTAGCGGGGGGAATATCAGATACGCAGTATTTT
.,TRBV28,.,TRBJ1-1,CASSGSGLNTEAFF,TGTGCCAGCAGTGGTAGTGGGTTGAACACTGAAGCTTTCTTT
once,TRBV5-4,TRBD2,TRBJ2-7,CASSPGLAGNHEQYF,TGTGCCAGCAGCCCGGGACTAGCGGGGAACCACGAGCAGTACTTC
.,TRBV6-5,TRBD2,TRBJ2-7,CASSYAGTSAPYEQYF,TGTGCCAGCAGTTACGCCGGGACTAGCGCTCCCTACGAGCAGTACTTC
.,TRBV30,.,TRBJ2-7,CAWSVPPGRGTHYEQYF,TGTGCCTGGAGTGTACCGCCCGGGCGAGGCACTCACTACGAGCAGTACTTC
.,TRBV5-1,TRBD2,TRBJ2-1,CASSLAFGSGRGNNEQFF,TGCGCCAGCAGCTTGGCCTTTGGCAGCGGGAGGGGTAACAATGAGCAGTTCTTC
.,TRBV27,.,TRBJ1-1,CASSLEARRGTEAFF,TGTGCCAGCAGTTTAGAGGCCAGGAGAGGTACTGAAGCTTTCTTT